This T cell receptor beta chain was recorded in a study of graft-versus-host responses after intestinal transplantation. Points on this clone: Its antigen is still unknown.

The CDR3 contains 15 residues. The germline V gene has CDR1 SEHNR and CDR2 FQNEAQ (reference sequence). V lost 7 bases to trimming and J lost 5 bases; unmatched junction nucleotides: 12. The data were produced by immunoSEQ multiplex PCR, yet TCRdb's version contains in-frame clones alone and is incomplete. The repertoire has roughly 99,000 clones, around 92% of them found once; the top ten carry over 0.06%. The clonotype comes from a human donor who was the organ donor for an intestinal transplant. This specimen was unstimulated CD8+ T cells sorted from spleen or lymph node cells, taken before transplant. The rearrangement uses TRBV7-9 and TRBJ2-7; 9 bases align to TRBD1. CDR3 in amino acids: CASTPTRTGEDEQYF. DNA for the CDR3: TGTGCCAGCACCCCCACTCGGACAGGGGAAGACGAGCAGTACTTC.